This T cell receptor (beta chain) was sequenced during a study of vaccination and CD4 T cells after COVID-19. The assay that was used to sequence DNA from cultured CD4+ T cells was the Oncomine TCR Beta short-read assay. TCRdb used MiXCR to reprocess the PCR reads, holding one entry per CDR3 protein. The sample holds 15,000 to 20,000 distinct CDR3 sequences, approximately 70% seen once. Treatment denoted: approximately nine-day PBMC culture with coronavirus spike peptide pools or control peptides (ViraFEST assay). Study-wide results and limits: Convalescent patients had a median around 87% of reactive clones appearing only post-vaccination.

This CDR3 is built from 19 residues. Per germline, CDR1 MNHNS and CDR2 SASEGT. The V gene end was trimmed by 6 bases and the J gene end by 4 bases; junction bases not matched to a gene: 14. Concerning this clonotype itself: Its antigen is unidentified.

The chain couples TRBV6-1 to TRBJ2-2, with 13 bases lining up with TRBD2. Input material: CD4+ T cells from blood, cultured in vitro. This clonotype was sampled from a human donor who had recovered from COVID-19. CDR3 amino acids: CASSRPRTSGSAGTGELFF. DNA of the CDR3: TGTGCCAGCAGCCGACCTAGGACTAGCGGGAGCGCGGGCACCGGGGAGCTGTTTTTT.